This TCR beta chain was recovered during a study of T-cell memory formation after mild COVID-19. Study overall: Clustering of TCRs was largely donor specific.

Study observations and caveats: Balance between CD4 and CD8 was seen in clones contracting day 15 to 85, and a CD4+ lean was seen in later expanders.

Concerning this clonotype itself: Its antigen is undetermined.

TCRdb fed the 5' RACE reads into MiXCR, producing one record per CDR3 protein. The data contain about 270,000 distinct CDR3 sequences, more than 15% of them singletons. This CDR3 comprises 15 residues. V gave up 1 base and J gave up 1 base, with 9 bases separating them. CDR1 and CDR2 (germline): SGHTA, FQGNSA. The specimen was PBMCs or a T cell subset sorted from them (not recorded which). The clonotype originates from a man aged 18-30 years who had mild COVID-19 (a few samples of this study predate the infection). Cell type and time point are not known. V and J are TRBV7-2 and TRBJ2-3; unclear D gene. Written as DNA, the CDR3 is TGTGCCAGCAGCTTAGGGCCCCCTCGCACAGATACGCAGTATTTT. Residues: CASSLGPPRTDTQYF.